This section outlines one TCR beta chain sequence together with its context. This clonotype was seen repeatedly, ten times or more. Its binding antigen is unknown. Within one base of it there is no much larger clone, and no base qualities were kept. The data derive from a study of Graves' ophthalmopathy and Graves' hyperthyroidism (dated by TCRdb to the late 2010s). At the level of the whole study: Peripheral blood was collected at initial diagnosis, before any treatment. In total, 135 blood samples were TCR-sequenced: 43 ophthalmopathy, some 80 hyperthyroidism and approximately 17 hyperthyroidism-to-ophthalmopathy patients. For training and testing, the 100 or so patients in the discovery cohort were randomly divided in a 7:3 ratio. In several hyperthyroidism patients, the T-cell repertoires found in thyroid tissue were compared with those found in blood. The study used TCR beta repertoire signatures to distinguish Graves' ophthalmopathy from Graves' hyperthyroidism and to predict progression to ophthalmopathy. Once sampling was done, hyperthyroidism patients were given methimazole at a starting dose of 30 mg daily, while ophthalmopathy patients were given high-dose intravenous methylprednisolone. To explore V-J signatures distinguishing ophthalmopathy from hyperthyroidism, a discovery set of some 100 patients (fewer than 45 ophthalmopathy, 57 stable hyperthyroidism) was enrolled. For independent validation, a separate cohort was made up of 18 to 20 hyperthyroidism patients plus 17 patients who later progressed from hyperthyroidism to ophthalmopathy.

Study-wide findings and limitations: Sample size was not predetermined statistically, and investigators were not blinded to group allocation. In cross-validation, the 13-signature model distinguished ophthalmopathy from stable hyperthyroidism with approximately 88% sensitivity and approximately 81% specificity, and in the test set the corresponding values were around 80% and 75%. In validation, the model predicted ophthalmopathy progression with 55% to 71% sensitivity and roughly 78% specificity; eleven to twelve predicted patients were CT-confirmed with GO in a median of roughly 6.8 months. Among expanded thyroid clonotypes with frequency above 0.001, most also showed up in blood, which suggests that blood repertoires may reflect the thyroid immune response.

Hyperthyroidism was considered stable if no progression to ophthalmopathy occurred within 18 months of follow-up. The hyperthyroidism patients were 18 to 65 years old and newly diagnosed, with a disease duration of less than 2 months. Patients with other autoimmune diseases, uncontrolled infections, pregnancy or lactation were excluded from the study. Clinical symptoms, serum thyroxine, TRAb, thyroid ultrasound and orbital computed tomography were used for diagnosis. Ficoll-Paque density gradient centrifugation was used to isolate PBMCs from 9.5 to 10 ml of fresh peripheral blood. Total RNA was extracted using Trizol reagent, and RNA quality was checked on an Agilent 2100 Bioanalyzer. For repertoire sequencing, TCR beta CDR3 regions were amplified from RNA transcripts. HTBI primers and the Qiagen OneStep RT-PCR kit were used in a first-round RT-PCR, which was followed by a second-round multiplex PCR, size selection and purification. Libraries were sequenced paired-end with 100 bp reads on an Illumina HiSeq2000. In the paper's pipeline: SOAPnuke was used to process the reads, throwing out any read that had adapters, had uncalled bases, had a mean Phred below 15, or lacked an exact constant-primer or identifier match. COPE v1.2.5 was used to merge high-quality paired reads. Clonotypes were defined as unique nucleotide sequences and were aligned to IMGT TRB V, D and J references using MiTCR v1.1. The analysis was limited to V-J combinations with a frequency above 0.0001, which together covered roughly 99% of repertoires. A TCR clonal expansion and chaos score per V-J combination was defined as the ratio of F50 clonal expansion to chaos observed in the TCRdist matrix. Welch's t-statistics and random forest were used to reduce the features to about a dozen V-J combinations, which were then used as input to a naive Bayes classifier. Thyroid-blood repertoire similarity was quantified with the Morisita-Horn index. TCRdb reprocessing: public reads trimmed at Q25 with fastp, clones called with MiXCR, in-frame beta chains kept. Each record represents a unique CDR3 protein, reported with the most common genes and DNA among its rows. These V and J calls rely on TCRdb rather than the paper's analysis. Here the sample has a few hundred thousand distinct CDR3 sequences; around a fifth occur a single time. The ten most abundant clones make up approximately 3% of the sample.

The sequence was obtained from a woman in her late teens or twenties with stable Graves' hyperthyroidism. Donor details come from another sample of the same person, matched by shared clones. The sequenced material came from peripheral blood.

The nucleotide sequence is TGTGCCAGTACTCAAACCCATGGCAATTATCAGCCCCAGCATTTT. It translates to CASTQTHGNYQPQHF. The receptor chain draws on TRBV19 and TRBJ1-5, with no confidently assigned D gene. V is cut by 7 bases and J by 5 bases, and the space between the germline ends is 18 bases. There are 15 amino acids in the CDR3, from cysteine to phenylalanine inclusive. Only the CDR3 DNA stays, 45 bases, in frame from base 1. CDR1 and CDR2, per the germline V gene (reference sequence), are LNHDA and SQIVND.